Following are 14 T cell receptor beta chains from one sample sequenced in a study of OX40 agonist ivuxolimab in advanced cancers. The table came from immunoSEQ multiplex PCR; TCRdb's copy has only in-frame clones and leaves some out. The table has 50,000 to 65,000 clones, 80% to 95% seen once; the top ten hold roughly 13%. The starting material was CD4+ or CD8+ T cells sorted from blood, obtained in a trial of the OX40 agonist ivuxolimab. All receptors derive from an adult with an advanced solid tumor such as melanoma, head and neck, liver or kidney cancer.

This chain connects TRBV4-1 to TRBJ1-1; the D gene is possibly TRBD1 (6 bases). Germline assignment: CDR1 MGHRA and CDR2 YSYEKL. The CDR3 is made up of 15 amino acids. Deletions cut 3 bases from V and 0 bases from J, with 11 bases between. The DNA of the CDR3 is TGCGCCAGCAGCCATCCGGACAGCATGAACACTGAAGCTTTCTTT. It encodes CASSHPDSMNTEAFF.

The chain couples TRBV29-1 to TRBJ1-2, with D possibly TRBD1 on 6 matching bases. The V gene lost 0 bases and the J gene lost 6 bases, with 8 bases spanning the gap. CDR1 SQVTM and CDR2 ANQGSEA come from the germline V gene. CDR3 length equals 12 residues. CDR3 amino acids: CSVEEGGHGYTF. The CDR3 DNA sequence: TGCAGCGTTGAAGAAGGGGGACATGGCTACACCTTC.

CDR3 region: CASSPKSGLSYNEQFF. CDR3 coding DNA: TGCGCCAGCAGCCCGAAATCGGGACTATCCTACAATGAGCAGTTCTTC. V is TRBV5-1 and J is TRBJ2-1, with TRBD2 matching over 7 bases. CDR1 is SGHRS, CDR2 YFSETQ, per germline. This CDR3 is 16 amino acids long. V dropped 4 bases and J dropped 1; count of bases not matched to a gene: 8.

The chain recombines TRBV2 with TRBJ2-7; TRBD1 agrees at 8 bases. The V and J ends lost 5 bases and 0 bases, in that order; junction bases with no gene match: 6. The V gene's germline CDR1 is SNHLY and CDR2 FYNNEI. The length of the CDR3 is 15 residues. CDR3 bases: TGTGCCAGCAGTTCCAGGACAGGGCACTCCTACGAGCAGTACTTC. It encodes CASSSRTGHSYEQYF.

This sequence joins TRBV6-5 and TRBJ1-1, with a tentative D call TRBD1 (5 bases). V shed 5 bases and J shed 3 bases, with 10 bases lying between them. This CDR3 spans 13 amino acids. CDR1 is MNHEY and CDR2 is SVGAGI in the germline V gene. CDR3 sequence reads: CASSTDSYTEAFF. The CDR3 nucleotides read TGTGCCAGCAGTACCGACAGTTACACTGAAGCTTTCTTT.

The chain carries TRBV21-1 and TRBJ2-3; the DNA was not used to check the table's D call, TRBD2. TRBV21-1 is shown as a pseudogene. This CDR3 has 14 residues. This CDR3 is CASSITSSTDTQYF. The CDR3 bases are TGTGCCAGCAGCATCACTTCTAGCACAGATACGCAGTATTTT.

The chain combines TRBV7-9 with TRBJ1-4; D unclear. The germline V and J ends were trimmed by 3 bases and 7 bases, with 12 bases remaining between them. The CDR3 contains 14 residues. The germline V gene has CDR1 SEHNR and CDR2 FQNEAQ (reference sequence). The CDR3 region is CASSLEGLGEKLFF. In DNA, the CDR3 is TGTGCCAGCAGCTTGGAAGGTTTGGGTGAAAAACTGTTTTTT.

The gene calls are TRBV7-2 and TRBJ2-2, with 7 bases aligning to TRBD1. V shed 5 bases and J 4 bases; nucleotides not matched to a gene: 7. The germline CDR1 and CDR2 sequences are SGHTA and FQGNSA. This CDR3 has 15 amino acids. The CDR3 loop is CASSVRDRGTGELFF. In nucleotides, the CDR3 is TGTGCCAGCAGCGTACGGGACAGAGGCACCGGGGAGCTGTTTTTT.

The chain links TRBV10-3 to TRBJ1-6; the match to TRBD1 covers 7 bases. CDR1 and CDR2 from the germline V gene are ENHRY and SYGVKD. The V segment lost 4 bases and the J segment 5 bases; nucleotides outside the gene matches: 11. CDR3 length: 17 amino acids. The CDR3 DNA is TGTGCCATCAGTGTTCTCCCCGGACAGGACAATAATTCACCCCTCCACTTT. Residues: CAISVLPGQDNNSPLHF.

The chain has TRBV7-9 and TRBJ2-1; 10 positions agree with TRBD2. V trimming: 5 bases; J trimming: 1 base; junction bases outside the gene matches: 8. Germline CDR1 and CDR2: SEHNR and FQNEAQ (reference sequence). This CDR3 spans 17 amino acids. CDR3 sequence (DNA): TGTGCCAGCAGCCCGAGGACTAGCGGTGTGTCCTACAATGAGCAGTTCTTC. This translates into CASSPRTSGVSYNEQFF.

V usage is TRBV7-3 and J usage is TRBJ2-4; 9 bases are a match to TRBD1. The CDR3 runs to 15 residues. The germline gives CDR1 SGHTA, CDR2 FQGTGA. V gave up 6 bases and J gave up 2 bases; unmatched junction bases: 5. The CDR3 DNA reads as TGTGCCAGCAGTTGGACAGGGGAAACCAAAAACATTCAGTACTTC. Translation: CASSWTGETKNIQYF.

The chain joins TRBV27 to TRBJ1-1; D remains unclear. Looked up from germline, CDR1 is MNHEY and CDR2 is SMNVEV (reference sequence). V lost 6 bases and J lost 5, with 7 bases in between. This CDR3 has 11 amino acids. This CDR3 reads CASSPGTEAFF. The CDR3 bases are TGTGCCAGCAGCCCGGGGACTGAAGCTTTCTTT.

V and J are TRBV4-1 and TRBJ2-1; the match to TRBD2 covers 8 bases. Germline CDR1 and CDR2: MGHRA and YSYEKL. The V gene end was trimmed by 8 bases and the J gene end by 5 bases; junction bases not matched to a gene: 11. The CDR3 extends over 15 amino acids. CDR3 in amino acids: CASGREAGGNNEQFF. For the CDR3, the DNA is TGCGCCAGCGGCCGAGAGGCGGGAGGAAACAATGAGCAGTTCTTC.

The chain uses TRBV19 and TRBJ1-5; D not resolved. Germline loops: CDR1 LNHDA, CDR2 SQIVND (reference sequence). The V and J ends lost 3 bases and 0 bases respectively, with 9 bases between them. The CDR3 has 15 amino acids. CDR3 amino acids: CASSISQNSNQPQHF. CDR3 in DNA: TGTGCCAGTAGTATTTCACAGAATAGCAATCAGCCCCAGCATTTT.